This T cell receptor beta chain was recorded in a study of blood T cell repertoires in COVID-19. Study in general: Both acute and convalescent COVID-19 samples were obtained from the United States, Italy and Spain. The cDNA or gDNA used as material had been derived from T cells, B-cell-depleted T cells, or PBMCs.

This clone was counted a single time. CDR3 size: 16 residues. Germline-derived CDR1 and CDR2 are SGHTA and FQGNSA. V was clipped by 2 bases and J by 3 bases, with 16 bases between them. How the authors handled the data: Estimated nucleated cell counts came from reference gene primer amplification. Assay: immunoSEQ multiplex PCR; the TCRdb copy retains only in-frame clones and omits some. Clone size and the V and J calls come from that table; the DNA yielded D and trimming. The sample consists of over 130,000 clones, about 87% of them appearing once. V gene TRBV7-2 combines with J gene TRBJ1-2, with TRBD1 as a possible D gene (5 bases). Sequencing was carried out using peripheral blood. The TCR sequence derives from a human donor in a cohort sampled during active COVID-19. The CDR3 is CASSLTGGLPYYGYTF. For the CDR3, the DNA is TGTGCCAGCAGCTTAACTGGGGGACTGCCCTACTATGGCTACACCTTC.